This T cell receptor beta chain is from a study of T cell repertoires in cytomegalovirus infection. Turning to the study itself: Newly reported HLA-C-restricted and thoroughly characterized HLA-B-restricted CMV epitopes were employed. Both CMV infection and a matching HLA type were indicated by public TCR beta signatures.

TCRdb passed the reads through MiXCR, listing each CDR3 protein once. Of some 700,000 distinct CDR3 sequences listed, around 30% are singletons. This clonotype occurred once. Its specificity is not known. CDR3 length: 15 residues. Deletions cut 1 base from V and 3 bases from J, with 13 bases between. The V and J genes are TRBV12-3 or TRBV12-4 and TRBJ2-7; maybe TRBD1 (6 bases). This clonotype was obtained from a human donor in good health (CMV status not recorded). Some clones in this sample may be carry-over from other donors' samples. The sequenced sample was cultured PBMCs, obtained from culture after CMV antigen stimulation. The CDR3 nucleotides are TGTGCCAGCAGTTTAGGGGTTCTAGGGGGCTACGAGCAGTACTTC. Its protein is CASSLGVLGGYEQYF.